This is a list of T cell receptor beta chains from one sample in a study of blood T cell repertoires in COVID-19. Profiling relied on immunoSEQ multiplex PCR, and the TCRdb table lists in-frame clones only, not all of them. The table records about 150,000 clones, about 88% of them present only once. Sequencing used peripheral blood. The receptors originated from a human donor with acute or convalescent COVID-19. The donor label of this sample is uncertain. Both conserved end residues are part of each CDR3.

TRBV7-9	TRBJ2-5	CASSLTRAGDLQETQYF
TRBV24-1	TRBJ1-2	CATSDPSGGRYGYTF
TRBV5-4	TRBJ1-1	CASSLGWAEAFF
TRBV7-9	TRBJ2-1	CASSSSGRGNEQFF
TRBV5-8	TRBJ1-4	CASSSRQSTNEKLFF
TRBV19	TRBJ1-5	CASSGFVFSDRGFEQPQHF
TRBV19	TRBJ1-5	CASSMNPWTGSVNQPQHF
TRBV5-4	TRBJ1-1	CASSSPRTGGTDTEAFF
TRBV24-1	TRBJ2-3	CATSDAGTSGSTDTQYF
TRBV19	TRBJ1-6	CASSVIGDDYNSPLHF
TRBV6-5	TRBJ2-1	CASSYSASGPINEQFF
TRBV7-2	TRBJ1-3	CASSGPESSGNTIYF
TRBV19	TRBJ1-6	CASTPRGGAYNSPLHF
TRBV4-2	TRBJ2-2	CASSQRGGAPRTDTGELFF
TRBV19	TRBJ1-2	CASKEDRARVIGYTF
TRBV4-2	TRBJ2-7	CASSETGQSRSYEQYF
TRBV7-2	TRBJ2-1	CASSLQSSSGEQFF
TRBV4-1	TRBJ1-1	CASSQEQGNTEAFF
TRBV24-1	TRBJ1-6	CATSETVGSPLHF
TRBV4-2	TRBJ1-3	CASSQDPGGGNTIYF
TRBV2	TRBJ2-1	CASSEAGSYNEQFF
TRBV6-5	TRBJ2-3	CASGDRGGTDTQYF
TRBV7-2	TRBJ1-1	CASSLTTGQGAFF
TRBV27	TRBJ2-5	CASSSWTSGQETQYF
TRBV7-2	TRBJ2-4	CASSLGSPSGSVGIQYF
TRBV6-2/TRBV6-3	TRBJ2-1	CASSQLAGAINEQFF
TRBV6-2/TRBV6-3	TRBJ1-1	CASSSSWSLAFF
TRBV7-2	TRBJ2-1	CASSLATSSYNEQFF
TRBV5-5	TRBJ1-2	CASSYMGTGEGYTF
TRBV19	TRBJ1-5	CASRIQGSRGNQPQHF
TRBV11-3	TRBJ2-2	CASSTSTTGELFF
TRBV5-1	TRBJ1-1	CASSALGSSGTEAFF